A selection of T cell receptor beta chains follows, all from one sample in a study of early T cells in non-severe SARS-CoV-2 infection. TCRdb called the 5' RACE reads again in MiXCR, with one record for every CDR3 protein. The sample contains fewer than 100,000 distinct CDR3 sequences, approximately 13% of which appear only once. Specimen: whole blood. The receptors shown here come from an adult who was a healthcare worker with PCR-confirmed SARS-CoV-2 infection or an uninfected control (not recorded which). The CDR3 runs from the conserved cysteine through the conserved F or W. A D gene is named only where the DNA matches it firmly.

d_call	j_call	v_call	cdr3_aa
NA	TRBJ2-3	TRBV5-1	CASSLGGLGGGSTDTQYF
TRBD2	TRBJ2-5	TRBV28	CASSELGTSGGATQYF
NA	TRBJ2-7	TRBV28	CASSYPPRGSYEQYF
TRBD2	TRBJ2-5	TRBV7-6	CASSLASGEVTQYF
NA	TRBJ1-5	TRBV6-6	CASSWLEQPQHF
TRBD2	TRBJ2-5	TRBV4-1	CASSQGRGGGGGETQYF
TRBD1	TRBJ2-1	TRBV28	CASSTIGTAAYNEQFF
NA	TRBJ2-1	TRBV14	CASSQESGLQFF
TRBD2	TRBJ2-7	TRBV4-1	CASSQGTSGGAPSTEYF
NA	TRBJ1-1	TRBV28	CASSTLPYREGGNTEAFF
NA	TRBJ2-5	TRBV20-1	CSAVRTAEETQYF
TRBD1	TRBJ1-2	TRBV4-2	CASSDRIDRADGYTF
NA	TRBJ2-5	TRBV7-9	CASSLYSQETQYF
TRBD2	TRBJ2-7	TRBV11-2	CASVRRGASYEQYF
NA	TRBJ2-3	TRBV6-8	CASSPMSGANTDTQYF
TRBD1	TRBJ2-2	TRBV9	CASKWGQGTGELFF
NA	TRBJ1-4	TRBV7-6	CASSPGPGGLFF
NA	TRBJ1-2	TRBV25-1	CASTPEGHPYGYTF
NA	TRBJ1-5	TRBV20-1	CSSQAFTRMSDGDQPQHF
NA	TRBJ2-3	TRBV6-1	CASSETEGLFTQYF
NA	TRBJ2-2	TRBV2	CASVWGRNTGELFF
TRBD2	TRBJ2-5	TRBV20-1	CSAPIGLAGGAQYF
NA	TRBJ1-5	TRBV12-3/TRBV12-4	CASSSAPDSTQPQHF
NA	TRBJ2-5	TRBV7-2	CASSLQTQETQYF
NA	TRBJ2-7	TRBV20-1	CSAGSPKDSYEQYF
NA	TRBJ1-1	TRBV6-6	CASKAQGNTEAFF
NA	TRBJ2-7	TRBV28	CASNTIVLAVHEQYF
NA	TRBJ2-3	TRBV4-1	CASSRVGSSSSTDTQYF
NA	TRBJ1-5	TRBV12-3/TRBV12-4	CASSFYGRAINQPQHF
NA	TRBJ2-7	TRBV20-1	CSGVGTSSYEQYF
NA	TRBJ1-5	TRBV25-1	CASSGGKGNQPQHF
TRBD1	TRBJ1-3	TRBV5-5	CASQTETGGPGNTIYF
NA	TRBJ1-4	TRBV29-1	CSVLPTEGEKLFF
TRBD1	TRBJ1-6	TRBV10-1	CASSPDRNNSPLHF
TRBD1	TRBJ1-1	TRBV5-1	CASSRDRAMMNTEAFF
NA	TRBJ2-3	TRBV14	CASSHSTDTQYF
NA	TRBJ2-7	TRBV5-1	CASSFGTGSEQYF
NA	TRBJ2-7	TRBV5-5	CASSPASEYYEQYF
NA	TRBJ2-1	TRBV11-2	CASSRADNEQFF
NA	TRBJ2-5	TRBV29-1	CSVLDRIQETQYF
NA	TRBJ1-3	TRBV9	CASSSGTGGNTIYF
TRBD1	TRBJ2-1	TRBV11-2	CASSSSLDRGLDNEQFF
TRBD1	TRBJ1-1	TRBV11-2	CASRYSINHRGRLNTEAFF
NA	TRBJ2-5	TRBV20-1	CSYAGAEARETQYF
TRBD1	TRBJ1-2	TRBV4-1	CASSQPDNPGQGPFFLGYTF
TRBD1	TRBJ2-5	TRBV27	CASSLLPGTGGRETQYF
NA	TRBJ1-1	TRBV7-8	CASSLAPGDTEAFF
TRBD1	TRBJ1-1	TRBV7-6	CASSLWTGGSKTEAFF
TRBD1	TRBJ1-5	TRBV6-6	CASCPGTGLYPQHF
TRBD1	TRBJ2-1	TRBV28	CASSPSRGRGRRNEQFF
NA	TRBJ2-7	TRBV7-9	CASRLDGGQYEQYF